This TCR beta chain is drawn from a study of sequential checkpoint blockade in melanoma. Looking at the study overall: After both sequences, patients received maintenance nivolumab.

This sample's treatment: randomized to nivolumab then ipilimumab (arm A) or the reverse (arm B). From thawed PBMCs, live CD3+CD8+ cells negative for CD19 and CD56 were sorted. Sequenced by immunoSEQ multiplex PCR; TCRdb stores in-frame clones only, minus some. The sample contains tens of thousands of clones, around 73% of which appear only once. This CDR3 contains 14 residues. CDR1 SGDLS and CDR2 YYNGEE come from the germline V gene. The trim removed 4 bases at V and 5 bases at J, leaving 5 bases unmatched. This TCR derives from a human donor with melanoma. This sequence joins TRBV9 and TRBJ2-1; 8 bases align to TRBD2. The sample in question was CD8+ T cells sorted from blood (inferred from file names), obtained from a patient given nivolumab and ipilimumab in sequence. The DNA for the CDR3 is TGTGCCAGCAGCCCGGAAGCGGGAGACAATGAGCAGTTCTTC. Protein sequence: CASSPEAGDNEQFF.